The T cell receptor beta chain under discussion was sequenced for a study of beta chain features in type 1 diabetes. Study-level points and caveats: VDJ junctions from patients with type 1 diabetes contained fewer insertions and more deletions. In every one of the four CD4+ subsets, TCRB CDR3s were moderately but significantly shorter in Type 1 diabetes patients. Naive, central memory and Treg TCRB repertoires seemed to resemble each other more closely in patients than they did in healthy donors. The cDNA sequencing approach could over-represent high-TCR-expressing cells.

Trimming removed 1 base at V and 7 bases at J, with 15 bases between. The CDR3 has 15 residues. Germline V gives CDR1 SGHRS, CDR2 YFSETQ. On this clone: Antigen: not known.

Investigators reverse transcribed all isolated RNA, so they sequenced expressed TCRB transcripts. TCRdb keeps only in-frame clones here, not all; method: immunoSEQ multiplex PCR. The table lists about 210,000 clones, roughly 11% of them singletons. Specimen: central memory CD4+ T cells from blood. The sequence was collected from a man aged 18 to 29 in good health. The rearrangement links TRBV5-1 to TRBJ1-5; the D is unclear. CDR3: CASSLSGGFNQPQHF. As DNA, the CDR3 is TGCGCCAGCAGCTTGTCCGGAGGGTTCAACCAGCCCCAGCATTTT. Together with reference TRBV5-1 and TRBJ1-5, the CDR3 gives the full variable domain: KAGVTQTPRYLIKTRGQQVTLSCSPISGHRSVSWYQQTPGQGLQFLFEYFSETQRNKGNFPGRFSGRQFSNSRSEMNVSTLELGDSALYLCASSLSGGFNQPQHFGDGTRLSIL.